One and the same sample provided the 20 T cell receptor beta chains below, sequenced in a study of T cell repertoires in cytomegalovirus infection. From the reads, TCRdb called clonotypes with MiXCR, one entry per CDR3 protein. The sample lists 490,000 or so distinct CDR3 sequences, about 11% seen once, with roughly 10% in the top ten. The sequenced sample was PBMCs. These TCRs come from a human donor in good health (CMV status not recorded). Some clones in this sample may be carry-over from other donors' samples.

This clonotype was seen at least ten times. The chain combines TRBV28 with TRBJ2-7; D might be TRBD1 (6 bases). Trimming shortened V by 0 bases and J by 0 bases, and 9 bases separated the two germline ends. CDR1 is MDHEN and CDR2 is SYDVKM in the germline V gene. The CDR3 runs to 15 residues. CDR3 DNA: TGTGCCAGCAGTTTATGGAGGGGACACTCCTACGAGCAGTACTTC. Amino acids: CASSLWRGHSYEQYF. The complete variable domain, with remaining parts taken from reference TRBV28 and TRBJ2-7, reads DVKVTQSSRYLVKRTGEKVFLECVQDMDHENMFWYRQDPGLGLRLIYFSYDVKMKEKGDIPEGYSVSREKKERFSLILESASTNQTSMYLCASSLWRGHSYEQYFGPGTRLTVT.

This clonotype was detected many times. The CDR3 reads CAISESGGVRQFF. In nucleotides, the CDR3 is TGTGCCATCAGTGAGTCAGGCGGGGTTAGGCAGTTCTTC. The chain couples TRBV10-3 to TRBJ2-1; D possibly corresponds to TRBD2 (6 bases). With 0 bases removed from V and 12 bases from J, the gap between germline ends came to 12 bases. In germline, CDR1 is ENHRY, CDR2 SYGVKD. The CDR3 runs 13 residues.

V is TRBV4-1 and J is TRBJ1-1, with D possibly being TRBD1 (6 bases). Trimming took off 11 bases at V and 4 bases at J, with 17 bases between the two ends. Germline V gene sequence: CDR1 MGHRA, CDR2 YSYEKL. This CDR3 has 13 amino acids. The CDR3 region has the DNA TGCGCCGTAAGCCTCAGGGGAGGCACTGAAGCTTTCTTT. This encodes CAVSLRGGTEAFF.

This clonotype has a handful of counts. The CDR3 nucleotides read TGTGCCAGCAGTTCTTCAATTTATAGCAATCAGCCCCAGCATTTT. Its translation: CASSSSIYSNQPQHF. The V gene is TRBV12-3 or TRBV12-4, the J gene TRBJ1-5; no clear D gene. The V and J ends lost 4 bases and 0 bases respectively, with 10 bases between them. CDR3 length equals 15 residues.

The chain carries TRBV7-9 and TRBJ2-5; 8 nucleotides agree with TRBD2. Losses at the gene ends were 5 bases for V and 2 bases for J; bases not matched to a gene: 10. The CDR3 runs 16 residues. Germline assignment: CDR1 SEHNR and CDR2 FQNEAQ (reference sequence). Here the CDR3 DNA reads TGTGCCAGCAGCGATTTGGTGGCGGGAGGTCAAGAGACCCAGTACTTC. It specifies CASSDLVAGGQETQYF. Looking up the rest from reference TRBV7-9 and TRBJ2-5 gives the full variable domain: DTGVSQNPRHKITKRGQNVTFRCDPISEHNRLYWYRQTLGQGPEFLTYFQNEAQLEKSRLLSDRFSAERPKGSFSTLEIQRTEQGDSAMYLCASSDLVAGGQETQYFGPGTRLLVL.

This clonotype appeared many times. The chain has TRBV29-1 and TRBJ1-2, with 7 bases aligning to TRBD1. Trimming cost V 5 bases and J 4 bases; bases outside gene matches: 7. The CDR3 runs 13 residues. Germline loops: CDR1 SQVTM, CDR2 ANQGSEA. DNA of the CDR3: TGCAGCGTTACTACCCGGGACAGCTATGGCTACACCTTC. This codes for CSVTTRDSYGYTF.

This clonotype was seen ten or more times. CDR3: CASSRRDSLNNEQFF. CDR3 DNA: TGTGCCAGCAGCCGCCGGGACAGCCTCAACAATGAGCAGTTCTTC. The gene calls are TRBV11-1 and TRBJ2-1, with 7 bases aligning to TRBD1. The germline CDR1 and CDR2 sequences are SGHAT and FQDESV (reference sequence). The CDR3 covers 15 residues. After removal of 5 bases from V and 5 bases from J, the junction contained 9 bases not matched to a gene.

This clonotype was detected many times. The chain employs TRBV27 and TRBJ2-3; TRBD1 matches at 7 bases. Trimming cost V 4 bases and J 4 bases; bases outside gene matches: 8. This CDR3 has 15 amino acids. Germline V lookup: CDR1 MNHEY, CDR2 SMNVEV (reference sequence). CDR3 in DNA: TGTGCCAGCAGTTCCGACAGGGCCCACCCAGATACGCAGTATTTT. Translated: CASSSDRAHPDTQYF.

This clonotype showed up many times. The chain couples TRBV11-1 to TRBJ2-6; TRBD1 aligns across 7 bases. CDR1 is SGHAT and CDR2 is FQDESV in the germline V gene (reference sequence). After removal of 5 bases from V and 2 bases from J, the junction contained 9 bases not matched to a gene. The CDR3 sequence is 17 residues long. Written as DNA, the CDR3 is TGTGCCAGCAGCCCCAACAGGGGTTTGGCTGGGGCCAACGTCCTGACTTTC. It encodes CASSPNRGLAGANVLTF.

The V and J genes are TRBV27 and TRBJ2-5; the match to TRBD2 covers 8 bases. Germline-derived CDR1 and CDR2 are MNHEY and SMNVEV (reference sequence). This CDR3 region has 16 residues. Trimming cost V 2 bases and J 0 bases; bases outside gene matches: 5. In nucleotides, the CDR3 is TGTGCCAGCAGTTTAGCGGGGGGCCTGTACCAAGAGACCCAGTACTTC. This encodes CASSLAGGLYQETQYF.

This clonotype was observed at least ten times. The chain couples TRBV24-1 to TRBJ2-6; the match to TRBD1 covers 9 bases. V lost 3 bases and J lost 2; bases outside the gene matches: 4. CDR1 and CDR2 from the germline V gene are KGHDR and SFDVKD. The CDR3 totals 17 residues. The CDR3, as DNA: TGTGCCACCAGTGATGGGACAGGGCTGACTGGGGCCAACGTCCTGACTTTC. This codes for CATSDGTGLTGANVLTF.

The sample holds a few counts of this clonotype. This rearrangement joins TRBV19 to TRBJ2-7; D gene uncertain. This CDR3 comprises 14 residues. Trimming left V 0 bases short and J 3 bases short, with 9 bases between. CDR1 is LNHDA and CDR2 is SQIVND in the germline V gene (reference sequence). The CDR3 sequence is CASSIDHPSYEQYF. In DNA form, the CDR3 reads TGTGCCAGTAGTATAGATCACCCAAGCTACGAGCAGTACTTC.

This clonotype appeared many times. The CDR3 here is CASRPKSGQHTDTQYF. The CDR3 DNA sequence: TGTGCCAGCAGACCTAAATCGGGACAGCACACAGATACGCAGTATTTT. This chain uses TRBV5-4 with TRBJ2-3; 7 nucleotides line up with TRBD1. Germline trimming cut 5 bases from V and 2 bases from J; bases unmatched to any gene: 11. Germline-derived CDR1 and CDR2 are SGHNT and YYREEE (reference sequence). The CDR3 length is 16 residues. Using reference TRBV5-4 and TRBJ2-3 for the parts outside the CDR3, the full variable domain is ETGVTQSPTHLIKTRGQQVTLRCSSQSGHNTVSWYQQALGQGPQFIFQYYREEENGRGNFPPRFSGLQFPNYSSELNVNALELDDSALYLCASRPKSGQHTDTQYFGPGTRLTVL.

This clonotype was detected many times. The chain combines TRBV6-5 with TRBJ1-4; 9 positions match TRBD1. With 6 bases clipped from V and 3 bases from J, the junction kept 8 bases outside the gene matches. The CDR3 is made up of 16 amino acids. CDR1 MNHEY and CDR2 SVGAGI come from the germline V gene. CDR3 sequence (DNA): TGTGCCAGCAGCTGGACAGGGGATATAGCTAATGAAAAACTGTTTTTT. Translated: CASSWTGDIANEKLFF.

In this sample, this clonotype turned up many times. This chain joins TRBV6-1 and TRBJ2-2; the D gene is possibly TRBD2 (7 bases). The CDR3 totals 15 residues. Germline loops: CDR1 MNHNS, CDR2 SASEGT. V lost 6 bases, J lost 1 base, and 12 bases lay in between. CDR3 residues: CASSKGGENTGELFF. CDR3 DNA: TGTGCCAGCAGCAAAGGGGGGGAGAACACCGGGGAGCTGTTTTTT.

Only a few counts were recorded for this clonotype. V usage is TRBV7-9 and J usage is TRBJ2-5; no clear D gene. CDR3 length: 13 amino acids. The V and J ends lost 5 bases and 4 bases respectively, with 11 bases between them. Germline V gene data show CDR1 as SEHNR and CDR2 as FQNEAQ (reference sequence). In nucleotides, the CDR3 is TGTGCCAGCAGCCCCCCCTGGGGAGAGACCCAGTACTTC. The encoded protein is CASSPPWGETQYF.

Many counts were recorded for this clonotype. The CDR3 DNA is TGTGCCATCAGGACTACGGGGAGCCCCATAGGGACTGAAGCTTTCTTT. Its protein product is CAIRTTGSPIGTEAFF. This sequence joins TRBV10-3 and TRBJ1-1; no definite D call. CDR3 length equals 16 residues. In germline, CDR1 is ENHRY, CDR2 SYGVKD. V dropped 6 bases and J dropped 5 bases, with 22 bases sitting between them.

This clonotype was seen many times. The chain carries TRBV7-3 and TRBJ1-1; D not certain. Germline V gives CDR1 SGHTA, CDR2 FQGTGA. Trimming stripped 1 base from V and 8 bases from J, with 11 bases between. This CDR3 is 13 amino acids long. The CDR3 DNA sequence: TGTGCCAGCAGCTTAAGTCCGGAAATCGAAGCTTTCTTT. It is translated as CASSLSPEIEAFF.

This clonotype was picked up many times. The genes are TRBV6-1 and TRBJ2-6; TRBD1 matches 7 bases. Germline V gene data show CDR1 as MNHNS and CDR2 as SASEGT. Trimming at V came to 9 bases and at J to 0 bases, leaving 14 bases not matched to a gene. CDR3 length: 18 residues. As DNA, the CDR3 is TGTGCCAGTGGTAGAGGTAGGGACAGTTACTCTGGGGCCAACGTCCTGACTTTC. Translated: CASGRGRDSYSGANVLTF.

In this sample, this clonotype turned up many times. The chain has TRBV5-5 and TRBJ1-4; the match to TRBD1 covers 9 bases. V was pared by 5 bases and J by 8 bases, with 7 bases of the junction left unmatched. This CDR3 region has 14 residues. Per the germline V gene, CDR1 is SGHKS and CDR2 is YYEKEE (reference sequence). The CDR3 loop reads CASSATGGNEKLFF. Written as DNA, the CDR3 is TGTGCCAGCAGTGCGACAGGGGGAAACGAAAAACTGTTTTTT.